These 10 T cell receptor beta chains originate from one sample sequenced in a study of neurological immune-mediated disorders. TCRdb re-derived calls from the 5' RACE reads in MiXCR, one entry per CDR3 protein. The sample records 15,000 or so distinct CDR3 sequences, about 13% being singletons. The sequenced sample was CD8+ T cells from blood. The receptors originated from a female donor with HTLV-1-associated myelopathy (HAM/TSP).

The table lists this clonotype with many counts. The chain carries TRBV11-2 and TRBJ2-7; weak D call: TRBD2 (5 bases). V was clipped by 7 bases and J by 3 bases, with 13 bases between them. The CDR3 is 13 amino acids. From germline, CDR1 is SGHAT and CDR2 FQNNGV. In DNA, the CDR3 is TGTGCCAGCAACACCTTCGGGATCTACGAGCAGTACTTC. Its translation: CASNTFGIYEQYF.

This clonotype was seen ten or more times. The V call is TRBV7-9, the J call TRBJ2-3, with 8 bases matching TRBD2. The germline gives CDR1 SEHNR, CDR2 FQNEAQ (reference sequence). The CDR3 has 15 residues. After removal of 6 bases from V and 4 bases from J, the junction contained 9 bases not matched to a gene. CDR3: CASRTRGGGPDTQYF. The CDR3 DNA sequence: TGTGCCAGCAGAACCCGGGGGGGTGGCCCAGATACGCAGTATTTT.

This clonotype occurred many times. The chain uses TRBV5-1 and TRBJ2-1, with 10 bases lining up with TRBD1. The V segment lost 1 base and the J segment 4 bases; nucleotides outside the gene matches: 5. Germline loops: CDR1 SGHRS, CDR2 YFSETQ. The CDR3 has 16 amino acids. CDR3: CASSLLGQGLYNEQFF. The CDR3, as DNA: TGCGCCAGCAGCTTGTTGGGACAGGGGCTGTACAATGAGCAGTTCTTC.

This clonotype was observed at least ten times. The V call is TRBV7-2, the J call TRBJ2-2, with D unresolved. The germline V gene has CDR1 SGHTA and CDR2 FQGNSA. CDR3 size: 17 residues. The V end was cut by 5 bases, the J end by 8 bases, with 24 bases between. This CDR3 reads CASSHYRGQGKGGELFF. In DNA form, the CDR3 reads TGTGCCAGCAGCCACTACCGTGGCCAAGGGAAGGGAGGGGAGCTGTTTTTT.

At least ten counts were recorded for this clonotype. The J gene is TRBJ1-1, the V gene TRBV4-1; D remains ambiguous. The V and J ends lost 1 base and 2 bases respectively, with 8 bases between them. The CDR3 totals 14 residues. Looked up from germline, CDR1 is MGHRA and CDR2 is YSYEKL. The CDR3 spells CASSQGHYNTEAFF. Written as DNA, the CDR3 is TGCGCCAGCAGCCAAGGGCATTATAACACTGAAGCTTTCTTT.

Many counts were recorded for this clonotype. The rearrangement uses TRBV6-1 and TRBJ1-1; TRBD1 is a possible D gene (6 bases). The CDR3 totals 12 residues. Germline assignment: CDR1 MNHNS and CDR2 SASEGT. V dropped 4 bases and J dropped 6 bases, with 9 bases sitting between them. This CDR3 reads CASSGGGPEAFF. Written as DNA, the CDR3 is TGTGCCAGCAGTGGAGGGGGGCCTGAAGCTTTCTTT.

This clonotype is classed as medium-sized. The V gene is TRBV28, the J gene TRBJ2-7; 9 bases fit TRBD2. Germline-derived CDR1 and CDR2 are MDHEN and SYDVKM. V shed 0 bases, J shed 3 bases, and the junction held 3 bases outside the gene matches. CDR3 length: 15 residues. The CDR3 DNA is TGTGCCAGCAGTTTATGGCGGGAGGGCCGCTACGAGCAGTACTTC. It codes for CASSLWREGRYEQYF.

This clonotype was counted at least ten times. This rearrangement joins TRBV27 to TRBJ2-1, with D perhaps TRBD1 (6 bases). Trimming stripped 4 bases from V and 9 bases from J, with 10 bases between. Germline CDR1 reads MNHEY; CDR2 reads SMNVEV (reference sequence). The CDR3 runs to 12 residues. Here the CDR3 DNA reads TGTGCCAGCAGTTCCCAAGGGGGTGAGCAGTTCTTC. This codes for CASSSQGGEQFF.

In this sample, this clonotype turned up many times. The V and J genes are TRBV5-5 and TRBJ2-1; 14 nucleotides align to TRBD2. Trimming cost V 4 bases and J 9 bases; bases outside gene matches: 9. The germline gives CDR1 SGHKS, CDR2 YYEKEE (reference sequence). There are 16 residues in the CDR3. CDR3 DNA: TGTGCCAGCAGCCCGCGGGGACTAGCGGGAGCGGGTGAGCAGTTCTTC. As protein: CASSPRGLAGAGEQFF. Complete variable domain (other parts from reference TRBV5-5 and TRBJ2-1): DAGVTQSPTHLIKTRGQQVTLRCSPISGHKSVSWYQQVLGQGPQFIFQYYEKEERGRGNFPDRFSARQFPNYSSELNVNALLLGDSALYLCASSPRGLAGAGEQFFGPGTRLTVL.

This clonotype occurred many times. V gene TRBV10-3 combines with J gene TRBJ2-7; weak D call: TRBD2 (5 bases). Germline values: CDR1 ENHRY, CDR2 SYGVKD. V lost 2 bases, J lost 3 bases, and 14 bases lay in between. The CDR3 has 15 residues. The CDR3 DNA sequence: TGTGCCATCAGTGAGGGACTCAGCGCCCTCTACGAGCAGTACTTC. Its protein is CAISEGLSALYEQYF.